The 16 T cell receptor beta chains below were found in one sample sequenced in a study of T cells expressing NK-cell markers. For each CDR3 protein, TCRdb gives one entry from its re-call of the 5' RACE reads, without DNA. Reported are some 390,000 distinct CDR3 sequences; the ten largest clones contain about 10%. The sample taken for sequencing was blood T cells: a sorted CD56 or NKG2C T cell subset, CD4+ or CD8+ T cells, or bulk PBMC T cells (not recorded which). The receptors stem from a woman in her 50s in good health.

J is TRBJ2-7 and V is TRBV5-1. CDR3 length equals 14 residues. The germline V gene encodes CDR1 SGHRS and CDR2 YFSETQ. CDR3 amino acids: CASSLFGQLYEQYF.

The chain couples TRBV7-9 to TRBJ2-7; the TCRdb D gene call, TRBD1, has no DNA to confirm it. CDR3 length equals 15 residues. CDR1 is SEHNR, CDR2 FQNEAQ, per germline (reference sequence). CDR3 loop: CASSSLSGAPMEQYF.

The rearrangement uses TRBV28 and TRBJ2-2; with no DNA, the TCRdb D assignment of TRBD1 cannot be verified. The CDR3 is made up of 15 amino acids. From germline, CDR1 is MDHEN and CDR2 SYDVKM. CDR3 sequence: CASSPPGRTYGELFF.

V gene TRBV4-1 combines with J gene TRBJ2-1; the D gene TCRdb calls, TRBD2, cannot be checked with no DNA. This CDR3 spans 15 amino acids. CDR1 is MGHRA, CDR2 YSYEKL, per germline. The CDR3 here is CASSQDAGGRDEQFF.

V gene TRBV18 combines with J gene TRBJ1-1; no DNA is available, so the TRBD1 call from TCRdb remains unchecked. CDR1 and CDR2 from the germline V gene are KGHSH and LQKENI. CDR3 length: 15 amino acids. The CDR3 spells CASSPTGEGYTEAFF.

V gene TRBV7-2 combines with J gene TRBJ2-1. Per germline, CDR1 SGHTA and CDR2 FQGNSA. This CDR3 is built from 12 residues. CDR3 sequence: CASSAAVGEQFF.

The genes are TRBV21-1 and TRBJ2-4; TCRdb picks TRBD2, but there is no DNA to check that call. TRBV21-1 represents a pseudogene. The CDR3 extends over 13 amino acids. CDR3: CASSLTGASIQYF.

V and J are TRBV20-1 and TRBJ2-5; TCRdb's D gene call, TRBD2, goes unchecked for lack of DNA. The germline CDR1 and CDR2 sequences are DFQATT and SNEGSKA (reference sequence). The CDR3 totals 14 residues. CDR3 protein: CSARDGLARETQYF.

The rearrangement links TRBV28 to TRBJ2-1; TCRdb names TRBD1, which stays unverified in the absence of DNA. Germline V lookup: CDR1 MDHEN, CDR2 SYDVKM. CDR3 length: 13 residues. The CDR3 sequence is CASRGQGYNEQFF.

V is TRBV7-2 and J is TRBJ2-3; no DNA is available, so the TRBD2 call from TCRdb remains unchecked. This CDR3 region has 16 residues. CDR1 is SGHTA, CDR2 FQGNSA, per germline. The CDR3: CASSPHSPSSTDTQYF.

The chain has TRBV20-1 and TRBJ2-7; with no DNA, the TCRdb D assignment of TRBD2 cannot be verified. Germline V CDR1 and CDR2: DFQATT, SNEGSKA (reference sequence). CDR3 length: 14 amino acids. The CDR3 spells CSARDEGRVYEQYF.

The chain recombines TRBV5-6 with TRBJ2-2; TCRdb selects TRBD1, and the lack of DNA leaves this call unchecked. CDR1 and CDR2 (germline): SGHDT, YYEEEE. This CDR3 contains 16 residues. CDR3 sequence: CASSLSGTGYDGELFF.

The J gene is TRBJ2-1, the V gene TRBV12-3 or TRBV12-4. The CDR3 sequence is 12 residues long. This chain's CDR3 is CASNQLHPEQFF.

This chain links TRBV29-1 with TRBJ2-1; there is no DNA to check the TCRdb D call of TRBD1. The CDR3 runs to 15 residues. Germline CDR1 SQVTM, CDR2 ANQGSEA. The chain's CDR3 is CSVDGQGDRGNEQFF.

This chain uses TRBV12-3 or TRBV12-4 with TRBJ2-7; TCRdb outputs TRBD2, but without DNA this stays unchecked. This CDR3 has 16 residues. This chain's CDR3 is CASTGRGSGDLSEQYF.

The rearrangement uses TRBV11-3 and TRBJ2-1. Per germline, CDR1 SGHNT and CDR2 YENEEA. This CDR3 region has 15 residues. CDR3 region: CASSLGASTYNEQFF. Drawing the rest from reference TRBV11-3 and TRBJ2-1, the complete variable domain is EAGVVQSPRYKIIEKKQPVAFWCNPISGHNTLYWYLQNLGQGPELLIRYENEEAVDDSQLPKDRFSAERLKGVDSTLKIQPAELGDSAVYLCASSLGASTYNEQFFGPGTRLTVL.